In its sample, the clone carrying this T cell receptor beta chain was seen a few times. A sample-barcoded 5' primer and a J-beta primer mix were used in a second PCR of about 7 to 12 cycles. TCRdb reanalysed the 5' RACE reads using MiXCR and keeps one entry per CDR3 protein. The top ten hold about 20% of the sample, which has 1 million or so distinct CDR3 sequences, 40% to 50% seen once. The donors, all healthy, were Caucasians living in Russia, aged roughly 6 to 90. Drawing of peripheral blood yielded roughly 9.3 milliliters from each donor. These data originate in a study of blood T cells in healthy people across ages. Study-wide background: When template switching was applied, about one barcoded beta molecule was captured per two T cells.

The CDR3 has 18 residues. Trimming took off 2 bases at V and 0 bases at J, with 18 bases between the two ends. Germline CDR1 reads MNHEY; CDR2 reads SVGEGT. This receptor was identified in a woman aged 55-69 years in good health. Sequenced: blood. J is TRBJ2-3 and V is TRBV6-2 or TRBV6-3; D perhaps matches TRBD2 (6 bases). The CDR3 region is CASSYPKVRLASTDTQYF. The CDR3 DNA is TGTGCCAGCAGTTACCCAAAGGTCAGGCTAGCGAGCACAGATACGCAGTATTTT.